This paragraph reports one T cell receptor (beta chain). Time point denoted: blood 4 weeks post-SBRT, at nephrectomy. Described treatment: 15 Gy SBRT to primary tumor, nephrectomy 4 weeks later. Clones were sequenced by immunoSEQ multiplex PCR, and TCRdb holds only the in-frame ones, with some missing. The table shows about 74,000 clones, with roughly 87% occurring only once. The data derive from a study of radiation and T cells in renal cell carcinoma. The source material was blood, sampled from a patient whose treatment included radiotherapy and nephrectomy. This clonotype originated in a woman in her 70s with renal cell carcinoma.

The CDR3 region has the DNA TGTGCCAGCCCTGAAGGCTTAGCTAACTATGGCTACACCTTC. It specifies CASPEGLANYGYTF. The chain has TRBV2 and TRBJ1-2; D remains unclear. CDR3 length: 14 residues. V was cut by 8 bases and J by 0 bases, with 13 bases left in between. The germline V gene encodes CDR1 SNHLY and CDR2 FYNNEI. Variable domain in full (rest from reference TRBV2 and TRBJ1-2): EPEVTQTPSHQVTQMGQEVILRCVPISNHLYFYWYRQILGQKVEFLVSFYNNEISEKSEIFDDQFSVERPDGSNFTLKIRSTKLEDSAMYFCASPEGLANYGYTFGSGTRLTVV.